Listed below are T cell receptor beta chains from one sample, sequenced in a study of blood T cell repertoires in COVID-19. This table comes from immunoSEQ multiplex PCR, and its TCRdb copy is limited to in-frame clones, with some not included. The data show a few hundred thousand clones, with nearly 90% seen just once and about 2% held by the top ten. Sequences were obtained from peripheral blood. These receptors all stem from a woman in her sixties with COVID-19, enrolled during active disease. Each CDR3 is given with its conserved first and last residue. A D gene is named only where the DNA matches it firmly. Clone size is shown for a subset of rows, as once, few, many or a class of expanded clone.

clone size	D gene	J gene	V gene	CDR3 DNA	CDR3 protein
NA	TRBD1	TRBJ2-1	TRBV18	TGTGCCAGCTCACTGACGGGACAGGGCAATGAGCAGTTCTTC	CASSLTGQGNEQFF
NA	NA	TRBJ1-1	TRBV6-1	TGTGCCAGCAGTGAACATTTTACTGAAGCTTTCTTT	CASSEHFTEAFF
NA	TRBD1	TRBJ2-7	TRBV11-1	TGTGCCAGCAGCAGACAGGGCTCCTACGAGCAGTACTTC	CASSRQGSYEQYF
NA	TRBD1	TRBJ1-5	TRBV9	TGTGCCAGCAGCCCTACAGGGGGATATCAGCCCCAGCATTTT	CASSPTGGYQPQHF
NA	NA	TRBJ1-1	TRBV7-9	TGTGCCAGCAGCCATGCAGGACAGATGAACACTGAAGCTTTCTTT	CASSHAGQMNTEAFF
NA	TRBD1	TRBJ2-2	TRBV7-8	TGTGCCAGCAGCCGCGGCCAGGACAGGGGGGCCGGGGAGCTGTTTTTT	CASSRGQDRGAGELFF
NA	NA	TRBJ2-7	TRBV7-9	TGTGCCAGCAGCTCCCGGGTTAGAAACTCCTACGAGCAGTACTTC	CASSSRVRNSYEQYF
NA	TRBD1	TRBJ1-1	TRBV2	TGTGCCAGCAGTGACCAGGGACAGCAGAACACTGAAGCTTTCTTT	CASSDQGQQNTEAFF
NA	TRBD2	TRBJ2-7	TRBV18	TGTGCCAGCTCATCCGGGACTAGTGGGACGGGGCAGTACTTC	CASSSGTSGTGQYF
NA	NA	TRBJ2-5	TRBV19	TGTGCCAGTAGTATAGGACACTCAGAGACCCAGTACTTC	CASSIGHSETQYF
NA	NA	TRBJ1-2	TRBV19	TGTGCCAGTAGTAATGACAGGCAGAACTATGGCTACACCTTC	CASSNDRQNYGYTF
NA	NA	TRBJ2-2	TRBV11-3	TGTGCCAGCAGCTTAGTTTCAGCGACCGGGGAGCTGTTTTTT	CASSLVSATGELFF
few	NA	TRBJ1-6	TRBV7-6	TGTGCCAGCAGCTTAGCGCAACGGGGGAATTCACCCCTCCACTTT	CASSLAQRGNSPLHF
NA	NA	TRBJ1-2	TRBV6-5	TGTGCCATGCTAGTTAGCTATGGCTACACCTTC	CAMLVSYGYTF
NA	TRBD2	TRBJ2-3	TRBV27	TGTGCCAGCAGGAGTAGCGGGGGGGCCACAGATACGCAGTATTTT	CASRSSGGATDTQYF
once	NA	TRBJ1-4	TRBV3-1/TRBV3-2	TGTGCCAGCAGCCAAGGGCAAACTAATGAAAAACTGTTTTTT	CASSQGQTNEKLFF
NA	NA	TRBJ1-6	TRBV12-3/TRBV12-4	TGTGCCAGCAGGGAGGACAGTAATTCACCCCTCCACTTT	CASREDSNSPLHF
NA	TRBD2	TRBJ2-5	TRBV3-1/TRBV3-2	TGTGCCAGCAGCCAAGATGCTAGCGGGGGTGGGACCCAGTACTTC	CASSQDASGGGTQYF
NA	TRBD1	TRBJ2-5	TRBV6-6	TGTGCCAGCAGGGAACAGGGGGCCCAAGAGACCCAGTACTTC	CASREQGAQETQYF
NA	TRBD1	TRBJ1-2	TRBV7-2	TGTGCCAGCAGTTCCGACAGGGTCTATGGCTACACCTTC	CASSSDRVYGYTF
NA	TRBD1	TRBJ2-7	TRBV5-4	TGTGCCAGCAGCCCGGACAGGGGCTACGAGCAGTACTTC	CASSPDRGYEQYF
NA	TRBD2	TRBJ2-6	TRBV18	TGTGCCAGCTCAGGCCGGGGGGGAGCTGGGGCCAACGTCCTGACTTTC	CASSGRGGAGANVLTF
NA	TRBD1	TRBJ1-5	TRBV15	TGTGCCACCAGCAGCGACAGGGCCCCCAATCAGCCCCAGCATTTT	CATSSDRAPNQPQHF
once	TRBD2	TRBJ2-1	TRBV3-1/TRBV3-2	TGTGCCAGCAGCCAAGGGCTCGGGGGGGAGCAGTTCTTC	CASSQGLGGEQFF
NA	TRBD2	TRBJ2-1	TRBV24-1	TGTGCCACCAGTGATCCCGGACTAGCGGGGGGGATAGGGGAGCAGTTCTTC	CATSDPGLAGGIGEQFF
NA	NA	TRBJ1-6	TRBV5-1	TGCGCCAGCAGCTTAGGCCAGGGTGGAAATTCACCCCTCCACTTT	CASSLGQGGNSPLHF
NA	NA	TRBJ1-1	TRBV5-1	TGCGCCAGCAGCCCCCACAAGAACAGGAACACTGAAGCTTTCTTT	CASSPHKNRNTEAFF
NA	TRBD1	TRBJ1-5	TRBV6-2/TRBV6-3	TGTGCCAGCAGCCCCGTGACAGGGGTATATAGCAATCAGCCCCAGCATTTT	CASSPVTGVYSNQPQHF
NA	TRBD2	TRBJ2-3	TRBV9	TGTGCCAGCAGCGTAGCGGCTAGCGGGGGGAACACAGATACGCAGTATTTT	CASSVAASGGNTDTQYF
NA	NA	TRBJ1-1	TRBV9	TGTGCCAGCAGCCCCGGACTTCCTCCGAACACTGAAGCTTTCTTT	CASSPGLPPNTEAFF
NA	NA	TRBJ2-7	TRBV4-3	TGCGCCAGCAGCCAAGAGGCCACGTCCTACGAGCAGTACTTC	CASSQEATSYEQYF
NA	TRBD1	TRBJ2-4	TRBV19	TGTGCCAGTAGTATTCGGTCGGGGACAGGGACAAACATTCAGTACTTC	CASSIRSGTGTNIQYF
NA	TRBD1	TRBJ1-6	TRBV10-3	TGTGCCATCAAGGACGGACAGGGAGGGTCACCCCTCCACTTT	CAIKDGQGGSPLHF
NA	TRBD2	TRBJ2-3	TRBV10-3	TGTGCCATCAACGGGGCGGGGGGCACAGATACGCAGTATTTT	CAINGAGGTDTQYF
NA	NA	TRBJ1-1	TRBV6-5	TGTGCCAGCAGCTTCGGACTGCTTGAAGCTTTCTTT	CASSFGLLEAFF
NA	NA	TRBJ1-6	TRBV4-3	TGCGCCAGCAGCCAAGATCCAAGACAGACCGATTCACCCCTCCACTTT	CASSQDPRQTDSPLHF
NA	NA	TRBJ1-5	TRBV25-1	TGTGCCAGCAGTGCAGGGAGCAATCAGCCCCAGCATTTT	CASSAGSNQPQHF
NA	NA	TRBJ1-2	TRBV5-5	TGTGCCAGCAGCTTGAGTTTGGGGGGGCCTAACTATGGCTACACCTTC	CASSLSLGGPNYGYTF
NA	NA	TRBJ1-5	TRBV18	TGTGCCAGCTCTCCGTCAGGGGTGAGCAATCAGCCCCAGCATTTT	CASSPSGVSNQPQHF
NA	NA	TRBJ1-2	TRBV29-1	TGCAGCGTTGAAGGTGCGAACAGGGCTAACTATGGCTACACCTTC	CSVEGANRANYGYTF
NA	NA	TRBJ1-4	TRBV12-3/TRBV12-4	TGTGCCAGCAGTTGGGGGGGCCAGGAAAAACTGTTTTTT	CASSWGGQEKLFF
NA	NA	TRBJ2-7	TRBV30	TGTGCCTCCCGCCATGGCGGTTCCTACGAGCAGTACTTC	CASRHGGSYEQYF
NA	NA	TRBJ2-5	TRBV5-1	TGCGCCAGCAGCTTGTACGGAGAAGAGACCCAGTACTTC	CASSLYGEETQYF
NA	NA	TRBJ1-2	TRBV5-1	TGCGCCAGCAGCTACTCAGGGGAAGCGAACTTTGGCTACACCTTC	CASSYSGEANFGYTF
once	TRBD1	TRBJ1-5	TRBV19	TGTGCCAGTAGTTTGGTTGGGACAGGGAATCAGCCCCAGCATTTT	CASSLVGTGNQPQHF
NA	TRBD2	TRBJ2-1	TRBV27	TGTGCCAGCAGTCCCCCGGGACTAGCGGGGGGGCTTGGTGAGCAGTTCTTC	CASSPPGLAGGLGEQFF
NA	TRBD2	TRBJ2-7	TRBV19	TGTGCCAGTAGTACAGGACTAGCGGACTCCTACGAGCAGTACTTC	CASSTGLADSYEQYF
NA	NA	TRBJ1-6	TRBV5-3	TGTGCCAGAAGCTACCCACGTGTAACGGCCGGGAGCTCCTATAATTCACCCCTCCACTTT	CARSYPRVTAGSSYNSPLHF
NA	TRBD1	TRBJ1-1	TRBV9	TGTGCCAGCAGCGTAGATCAGGGGGCCACTGAAGCTTTCTTT	CASSVDQGATEAFF
NA	NA	TRBJ1-2	TRBV6-4	TGTGCCAGCAGTCCCGGGACTAGTAACTATGGCTACACCTTC	CASSPGTSNYGYTF
NA	NA	TRBJ1-2	TRBV5-1	TGCGCCAGCAGCCAAGACATACAGTCGCCCTATGGCTACACCTTC	CASSQDIQSPYGYTF
NA	TRBD1	TRBJ2-7	TRBV29-1	TGCAGCGTTATAATCAGGGGGCTGTACGAGCAGTACTTC	CSVIIRGLYEQYF
NA	TRBD1	TRBJ2-1	TRBV29-1	TGCAGCGTTGGGGCAGGGGGCATGAACAATGAGCAGTTCTTC	CSVGAGGMNNEQFF
NA	TRBD1	TRBJ1-1	TRBV6-5	TGTGCCAGCAGTTACACAGGGGGGAACACTGAAGCTTTCTTT	CASSYTGGNTEAFF
NA	NA	TRBJ2-7	TRBV15	TGTGCCACCAGCAGAGAGTTACAGGGCCGGGATAACGAGCAGTACTTC	CATSRELQGRDNEQYF
NA	NA	TRBJ1-1	TRBV12-3/TRBV12-4	TGTGCCAGCACCTGGACAGAGAACACTGAAGCTTTCTTT	CASTWTENTEAFF
NA	TRBD1	TRBJ1-5	TRBV10-3	TGTGCCATCAGCCAGGGACAGGGGGCGCTCGGGCAGCCCCAGCATTTT	CAISQGQGALGQPQHF
NA	NA	TRBJ1-1	TRBV6-1	TGTGCCAGCAGTGAACGGAAAGCCCGGGATACTGAAGCTTTCTTT	CASSERKARDTEAFF
NA	NA	TRBJ1-1	TRBV7-3	TGTGCCAGCAGCCCACAGCGGGGGATGGGCACTGAAGCTTTCTTT	CASSPQRGMGTEAFF